This T cell receptor (beta chain) came from a study of shared clonotypes between healthy human individuals. General study results and limits: Donor scarcity curtailed the genetic and exposure-history diversity represented herein.

Germline trimming cut 11 bases from V and 4 bases from J; bases unmatched to any gene: 14. The CDR3 loop spans 16 amino acids. CDR1 ENHRY and CDR2 SYGVKD come from the germline V gene. Using immunoSEQ multiplex PCR, the repertoire was profiled, and TCRdb retains in-frame clones only, with some absent. Of nearly 1,000,000 clones in the sample, about three quarters were seen once. About this clone itself: The antigen remains unidentified.

The V gene is TRBV10-3, the J gene TRBJ2-1; 10 bases fit TRBD1. Sequenced sample: memory CD4+ T cells sorted from blood. Subset: CD45RA-negative fraction. The TCR originated in a man younger than 35 in good health. The CDR3 nucleotides read TGTGCCGGCGGAACTCTCGGGACAGGGGATTACAATGAGCAGTTCTTC. Translated: CAGGTLGTGDYNEQFF.